These 4 T cell receptor beta chains were all obtained from the same sample, sequenced in a study of control samples from healthy donors and cancer patients. Using immunoSEQ multiplex PCR, the repertoire was profiled, and TCRdb retains in-frame clones only, with some absent. This sample has approximately 150,000 clones; 80% to 95% occur once, and the top ten carry about 3%. The sample consisted of blood. These TCRs come from a man under 40 in good health.

The CDR3 reads CASSPQGSTDTQYF. CDR3 in DNA: TGTGCCAGCAGCCCACAGGGATCCACAGATACGCAGTATTTT. This chain connects TRBV11-3 to TRBJ2-3; perhaps TRBD1 as D (6 bases). CDR3 length equals 14 residues. Trimming pared 5 bases from V and 2 bases from J, leaving 11 bases between. Germline loops: CDR1 SGHNT, CDR2 YENEEA.

The chain recombines TRBV2 with TRBJ2-6; unclear D gene. The length of the CDR3 is 15 residues. Trimming pared 0 bases from V and 2 bases from J, leaving 5 bases between. Germline values: CDR1 SNHLY, CDR2 FYNNEI. The CDR3 region is CASSEAGTGANVLTF. The CDR3 DNA sequence: TGTGCCAGCAGTGAAGCAGGGACTGGGGCCAACGTCCTGACTTTC.

This clone was seen just once. V and J are TRBV5-6 and TRBJ1-4, with D unresolved. This CDR3 is built from 16 residues. Germline CDR1 and CDR2: SGHDT and YYEEEE. V was cut by 4 bases and J by 0 bases, with 13 bases left in between. CDR3 protein: CASSISASATNEKLFF. CDR3 DNA sequence: TGTGCCAGCAGCATTTCAGCCTCTGCAACTAATGAAAAACTGTTTTTT.

The V gene is TRBV11-2, the J gene TRBJ1-2, with TRBD1 matching 9 bases. CDR3 size: 14 residues. Germline loops: CDR1 SGHAT, CDR2 FQNNGV. The V gene end was trimmed by 4 bases and the J gene end by 2 bases; junction bases not matched to a gene: 2. The CDR3: CASSSGTGNYGYTF. CDR3 DNA: TGTGCCAGCAGCTCCGGGACAGGGAACTATGGCTACACCTTC.